This T cell receptor beta chain was recorded in a study of blood T cell repertoires in COVID-19. Trimming pared 3 bases from V and 2 bases from J, leaving 16 bases between. In germline, CDR1 is SEHNR, CDR2 FQNEAQ (reference sequence). The CDR3 runs 17 residues. Some clones are missing from TCRdb's copy, which holds only in-frame ones; the method was immunoSEQ multiplex PCR. Here the sample spans about 260,000 clones, 80% to 90% being singletons. The chain links TRBV7-9 to TRBJ1-4; D remains ambiguous. The sample comprised peripheral blood. This TCR was sampled from a woman aged 40 to 49 who had recovered from COVID-19. CDR3 loop: CASSFEARLHTNEKLFF. The DNA of the CDR3 is TGTGCCAGCAGCTTCGAGGCTAGACTGCACACTAATGAAAAACTGTTTTTT.